This TCR beta chain comes out of a study of blood T cell repertoires in COVID-19. Study details: PBMCs, B-cell-depleted T cells, or T cells were the source of the cDNA or gDNA that made up the material.

Participants' own reports of clinical history determined their cohort assignment. Those designated as exposed participants met a COVID-19 case within 2 weeks before study entry. The CDR3 runs to 15 residues. CDR1 and CDR2 (germline): SGDLS, YYNGEE. V gave up 4 bases and J gave up 4 bases; unmatched junction bases: 6. This table comes from immunoSEQ multiplex PCR, and its TCRdb copy is limited to in-frame clones, with some not included. Here the sample spans a few hundred thousand clones, about 88% being singletons. The sample comprised PBMCs or T cells enriched from blood (not recorded which). The chain uses TRBV9 and TRBJ1-5, with 9 nucleotides matching TRBD1. This clonotype originated in a woman in her 30s who had been exposed to COVID-19. The CDR3 nucleotides are TGTGCCAGCAGCCCTTGGGACAGGGTAAATCAGCCCCAGCATTTT. Amino acids: CASSPWDRVNQPQHF.